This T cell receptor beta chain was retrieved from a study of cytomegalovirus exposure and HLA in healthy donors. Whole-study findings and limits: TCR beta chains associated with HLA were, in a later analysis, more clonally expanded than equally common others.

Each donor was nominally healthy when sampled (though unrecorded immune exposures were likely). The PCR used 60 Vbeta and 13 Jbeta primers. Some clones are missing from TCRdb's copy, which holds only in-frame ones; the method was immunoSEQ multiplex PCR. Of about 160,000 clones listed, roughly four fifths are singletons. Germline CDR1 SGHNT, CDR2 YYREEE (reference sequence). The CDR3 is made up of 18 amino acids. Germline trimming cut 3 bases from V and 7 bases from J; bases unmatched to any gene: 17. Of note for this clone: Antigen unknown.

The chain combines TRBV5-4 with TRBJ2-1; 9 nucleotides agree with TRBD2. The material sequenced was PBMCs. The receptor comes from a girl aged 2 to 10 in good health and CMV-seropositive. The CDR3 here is CASSWGGPTSGPRNEQFF. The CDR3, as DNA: TGTGCCAGCAGCTGGGGCGGACCGACTAGCGGTCCAAGGAATGAGCAGTTCTTC.